The T cell receptor (beta chain) described here comes from a study of metastatic and nonmetastatic thyroid tumors. Study-level background: Repertoires of blood and of tissue (tumor or nodule) from malignant and benign thyroid patients were compared.

Study-wide results and limits: Within blood and tumor, benign nodules reportedly had significantly lower TCR beta diversity than malignant thyroid tumors did.

No treatment of any kind had been given to any patient before thyroid surgery. The CDR3 totals 14 residues. The germline V and J ends were trimmed by 0 bases and 7 bases, with 10 bases remaining between them. Germline V lookup: CDR1 SNHLY, CDR2 FYNNEI. Per the study methods: CDR3 differences across clinicopathological groups were used to build a distant-metastasis classifier for papillary thyroid cancer. TCRdb re-clonotyped the PCR reads through MiXCR. These V and J calls originate from TCRdb's pipeline instead of the authors' own analysis. The table shows some 29,000 clones, with 3.5% to 4% occurring only once. This clone is labeled as medium-sized. No antigen is known for it.

The sample taken for sequencing was blood. The source of this sequence is a male donor with papillary thyroid cancer or a benign thyroid nodule (not recorded which). Some clones in this sample may be carry-over from other donors' samples. The V call is TRBV2, the J call TRBJ1-5, with D maybe TRBD1 (6 bases). The CDR3 DNA reads as TGTGCCAGCAGTGAAGCAGCAGGGGAGCAGCCCCAGCATTTT. Translation: CASSEAAGEQPQHF.